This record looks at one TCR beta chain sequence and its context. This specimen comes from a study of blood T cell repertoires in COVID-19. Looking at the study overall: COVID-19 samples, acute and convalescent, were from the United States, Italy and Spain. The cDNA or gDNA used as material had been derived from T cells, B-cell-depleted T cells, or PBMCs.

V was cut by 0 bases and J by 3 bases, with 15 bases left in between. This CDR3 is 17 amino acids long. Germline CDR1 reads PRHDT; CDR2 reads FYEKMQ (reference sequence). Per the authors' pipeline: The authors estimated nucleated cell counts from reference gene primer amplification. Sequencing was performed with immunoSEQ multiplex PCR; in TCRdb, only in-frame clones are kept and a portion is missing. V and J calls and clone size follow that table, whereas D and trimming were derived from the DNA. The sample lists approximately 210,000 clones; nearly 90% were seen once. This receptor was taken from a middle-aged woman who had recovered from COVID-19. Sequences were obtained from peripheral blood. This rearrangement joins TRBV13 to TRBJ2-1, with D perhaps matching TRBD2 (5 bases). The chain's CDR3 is CASSLGASRGYYNEQFF. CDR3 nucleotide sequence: TGTGCCAGCAGCTTAGGCGCCTCCCGGGGTTACTACAATGAGCAGTTCTTC.